This T cell receptor beta chain was recorded in a study of Graves' ophthalmopathy and Graves' hyperthyroidism. Whole-study context: The authors defined stable hyperthyroidism as no ophthalmopathy within 18 months of follow-up.

Germline V gene data show CDR1 as SGHVS and CDR2 as FNYEAQ. The CDR3 is 15 amino acids. V was clipped by 5 bases and J by 0 bases, with 13 bases between them. Amplification of the TCR beta CDR3 regions used RNA transcripts (as template). An opening RT-PCR round employed HTBI primers and preceded a second-round multiplex PCR. TCRdb independently ran MiXCR on the multiplex PCR reads; one entry per CDR3 protein. The table lists approximately 1.2 million distinct CDR3 sequences, 35% to 40% of them singletons, with approximately 10% in the top ten. Patients newly diagnosed with hyperthyroidism, under 2 months' duration, were aged 18 to 65, the study reports. In this cohort, patients with other autoimmune diseases, uncontrolled infections, pregnancy or lactation were excluded. The diagnostic workup employed clinical symptoms, serum thyroxine, TRAb, thyroid ultrasound and orbital computed tomography. In this sample, this clonotype turned up a few times.

The chain links TRBV7-6 to TRBJ1-1, with no clear D. This sequence was found in an adult man with Graves' hyperthyroidism. What was sequenced was peripheral blood or thyroid tissue (not recorded which). CDR3 sequence: CASSHRAGLNTEAFF. The CDR3 DNA reads TGTGCCAGCAGCCATCGAGCGGGCCTGAACACTGAAGCTTTCTTT.